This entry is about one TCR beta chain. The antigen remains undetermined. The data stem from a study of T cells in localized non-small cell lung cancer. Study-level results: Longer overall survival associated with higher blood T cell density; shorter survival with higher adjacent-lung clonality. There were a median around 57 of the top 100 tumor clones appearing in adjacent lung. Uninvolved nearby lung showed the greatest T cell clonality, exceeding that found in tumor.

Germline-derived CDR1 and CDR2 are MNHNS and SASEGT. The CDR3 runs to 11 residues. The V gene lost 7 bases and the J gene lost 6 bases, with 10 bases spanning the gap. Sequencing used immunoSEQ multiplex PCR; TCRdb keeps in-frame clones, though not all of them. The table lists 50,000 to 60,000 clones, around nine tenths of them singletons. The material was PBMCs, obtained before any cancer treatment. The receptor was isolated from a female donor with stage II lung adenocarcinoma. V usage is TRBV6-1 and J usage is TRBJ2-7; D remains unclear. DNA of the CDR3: TGTGCCAGCACCAAAGGTACCGAGCAGTACTTC. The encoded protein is CASTKGTEQYF.